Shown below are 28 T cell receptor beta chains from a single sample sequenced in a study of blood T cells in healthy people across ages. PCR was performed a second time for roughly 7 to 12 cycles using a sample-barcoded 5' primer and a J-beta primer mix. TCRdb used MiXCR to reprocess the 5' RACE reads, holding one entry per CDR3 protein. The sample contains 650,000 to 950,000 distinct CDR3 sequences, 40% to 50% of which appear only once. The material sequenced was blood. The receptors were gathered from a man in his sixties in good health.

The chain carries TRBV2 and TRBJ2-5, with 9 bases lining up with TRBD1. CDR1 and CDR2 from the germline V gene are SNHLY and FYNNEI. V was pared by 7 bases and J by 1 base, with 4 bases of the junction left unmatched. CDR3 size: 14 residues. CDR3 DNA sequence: TGTGCCAGCAAAAAGGACAGGGGCCAAGAGACCCAGTACTTC. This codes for CASKKDRGQETQYF.

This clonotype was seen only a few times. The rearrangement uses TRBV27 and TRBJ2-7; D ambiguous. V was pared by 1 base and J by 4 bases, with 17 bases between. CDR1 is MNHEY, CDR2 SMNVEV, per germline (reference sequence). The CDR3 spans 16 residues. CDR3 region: CASSLFGRLAVYEQYF. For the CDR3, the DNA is TGTGCCAGCAGTTTATTTGGAAGGTTGGCTGTTTACGAGCAGTACTTC.

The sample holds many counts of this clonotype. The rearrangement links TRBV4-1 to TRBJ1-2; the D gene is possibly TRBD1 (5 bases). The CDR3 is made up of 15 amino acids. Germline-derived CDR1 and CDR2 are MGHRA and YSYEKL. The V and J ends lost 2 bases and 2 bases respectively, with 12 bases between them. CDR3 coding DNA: TGCGCCAGCAGCCAATCTGGGAGACAGAACTATGGCTACACCTTC. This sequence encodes CASSQSGRQNYGYTF.

The CDR3 spells CASTTAGTGDGELFF. The CDR3 nucleotides read TGTGCCAGCACTACAGCCGGGACAGGAGACGGGGAGCTGTTTTTT. This chain joins TRBV12-3 or TRBV12-4 and TRBJ2-2, with 8 bases that match TRBD1. The CDR3 length is 15 residues. The trim removed 7 bases at V and 7 bases at J, leaving 11 bases unmatched.

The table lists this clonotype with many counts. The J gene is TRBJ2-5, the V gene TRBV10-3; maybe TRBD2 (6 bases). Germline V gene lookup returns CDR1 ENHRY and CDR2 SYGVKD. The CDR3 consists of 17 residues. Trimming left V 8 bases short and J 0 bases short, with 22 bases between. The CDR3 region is CAIGGAGRLKNQETQYF. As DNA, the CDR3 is TGTGCCATCGGGGGTGCGGGGCGACTTAAAAACCAAGAGACCCAGTACTTC.

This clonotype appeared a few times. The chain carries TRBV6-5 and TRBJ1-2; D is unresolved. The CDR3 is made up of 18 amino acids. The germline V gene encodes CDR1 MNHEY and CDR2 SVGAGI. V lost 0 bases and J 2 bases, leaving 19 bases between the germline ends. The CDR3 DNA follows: TGTGCCAGCAGTTACTCCCGACTCGGGGAAAAACAAAACTATGGCTACACCTTC. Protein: CASSYSRLGEKQNYGYTF.

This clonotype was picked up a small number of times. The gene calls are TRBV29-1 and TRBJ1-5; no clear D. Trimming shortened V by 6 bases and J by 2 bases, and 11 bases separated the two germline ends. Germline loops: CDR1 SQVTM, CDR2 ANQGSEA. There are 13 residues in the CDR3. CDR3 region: CSVADGGNQPQHF. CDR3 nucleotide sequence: TGCAGCGTCGCCGACGGGGGCAATCAGCCCCAGCATTTT.

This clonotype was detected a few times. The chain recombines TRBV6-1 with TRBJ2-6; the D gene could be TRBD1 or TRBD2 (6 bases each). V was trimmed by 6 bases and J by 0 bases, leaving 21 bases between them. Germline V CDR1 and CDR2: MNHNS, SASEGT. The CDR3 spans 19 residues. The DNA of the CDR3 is TGTGCCAGCAGACCCAGGAGGGGGAGTGGCCCCTCTGGGGCCAACGTCCTGACTTTC. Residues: CASRPRRGSGPSGANVLTF.

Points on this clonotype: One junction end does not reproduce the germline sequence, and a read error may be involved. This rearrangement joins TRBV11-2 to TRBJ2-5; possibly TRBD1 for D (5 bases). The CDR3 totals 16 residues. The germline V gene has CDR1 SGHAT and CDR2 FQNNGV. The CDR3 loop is CVSSLRGPGYQETQYF. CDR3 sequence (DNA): TGTGTCAGCAGCTTAAGGGGCCCTGGGTACCAAGAGACCCAGTACTTC.

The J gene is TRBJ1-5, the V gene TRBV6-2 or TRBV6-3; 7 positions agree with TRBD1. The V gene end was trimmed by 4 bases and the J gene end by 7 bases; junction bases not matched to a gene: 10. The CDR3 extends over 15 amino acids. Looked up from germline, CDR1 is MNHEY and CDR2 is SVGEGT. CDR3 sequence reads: CASSLDPTGAQPQHF. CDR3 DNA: TGTGCCAGCAGTTTGGACCCAACAGGGGCGCAGCCCCAGCATTTT.

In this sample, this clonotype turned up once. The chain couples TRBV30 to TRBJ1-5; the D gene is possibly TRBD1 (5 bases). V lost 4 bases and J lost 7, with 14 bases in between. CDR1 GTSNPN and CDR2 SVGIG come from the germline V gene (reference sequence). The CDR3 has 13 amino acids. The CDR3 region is CAWTPGPSQPQHF. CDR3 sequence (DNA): TGTGCCTGGACACCGGGACCGTCACAGCCCCAGCATTTT.

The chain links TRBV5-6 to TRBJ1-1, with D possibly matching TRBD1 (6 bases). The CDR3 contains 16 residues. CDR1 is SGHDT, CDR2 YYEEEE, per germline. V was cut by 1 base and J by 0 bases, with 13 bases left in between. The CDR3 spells CASSLWGTQMNTEAFF. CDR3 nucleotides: TGTGCCAGCAGCTTGTGGGGGACACAGATGAACACTGAAGCTTTCTTT.

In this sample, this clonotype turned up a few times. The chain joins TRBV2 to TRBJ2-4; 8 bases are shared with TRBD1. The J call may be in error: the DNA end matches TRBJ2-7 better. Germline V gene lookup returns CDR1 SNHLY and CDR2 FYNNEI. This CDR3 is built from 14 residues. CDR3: CASSQPDRVYEQYF. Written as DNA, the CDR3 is TGTGCCAGCAGTCAACCGGACAGGGTGTACGAGCAGTACTTC.

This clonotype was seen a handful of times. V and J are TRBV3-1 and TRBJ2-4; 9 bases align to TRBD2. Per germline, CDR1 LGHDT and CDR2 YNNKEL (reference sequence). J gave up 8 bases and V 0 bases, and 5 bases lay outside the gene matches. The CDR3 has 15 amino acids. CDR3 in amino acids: CASSQDVIAGDIQYF. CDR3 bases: TGTGCCAGCAGCCAAGATGTTATAGCGGGGGACATTCAGTACTTC.

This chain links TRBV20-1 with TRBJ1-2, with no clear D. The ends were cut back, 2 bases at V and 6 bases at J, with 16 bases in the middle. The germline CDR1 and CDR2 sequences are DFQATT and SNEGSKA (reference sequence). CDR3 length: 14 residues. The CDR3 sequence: CSARTDAVSDGYTF. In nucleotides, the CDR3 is TGCAGTGCTAGAACGGACGCAGTATCTGATGGCTACACCTTC.

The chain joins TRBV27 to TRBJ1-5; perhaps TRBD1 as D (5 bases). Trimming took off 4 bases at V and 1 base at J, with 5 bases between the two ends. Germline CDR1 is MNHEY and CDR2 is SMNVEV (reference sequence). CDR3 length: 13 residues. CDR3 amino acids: CASSYRSNQPQHF. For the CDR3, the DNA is TGTGCCAGCAGTTACAGGAGCAATCAGCCCCAGCATTTT.

The CDR3 region has the DNA TGCGCCAGCAGCACCGCCGGGACTAGCGCCCTGGAGGGGCAGTTCTTC. Its protein is CASSTAGTSALEGQFF. The rearrangement uses TRBV5-1 and TRBJ2-1; 10 nucleotides agree with TRBD2. The CDR3 has 16 amino acids. V was pared by 4 bases and J by 12 bases, with 16 bases of the junction left unmatched. Germline V gene lookup returns CDR1 SGHRS and CDR2 YFSETQ.

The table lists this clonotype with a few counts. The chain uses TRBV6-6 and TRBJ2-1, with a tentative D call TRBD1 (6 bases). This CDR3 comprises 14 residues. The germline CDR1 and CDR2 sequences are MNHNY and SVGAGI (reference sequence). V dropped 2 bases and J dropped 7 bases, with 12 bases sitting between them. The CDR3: CASSYGGWVNEQFF. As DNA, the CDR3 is TGTGCCAGCAGTTACGGGGGCTGGGTGAATGAGCAGTTCTTC.

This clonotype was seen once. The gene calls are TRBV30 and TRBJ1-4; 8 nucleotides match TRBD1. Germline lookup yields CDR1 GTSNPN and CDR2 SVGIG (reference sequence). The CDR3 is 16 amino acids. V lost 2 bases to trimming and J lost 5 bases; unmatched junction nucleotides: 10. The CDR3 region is CAWSPHPTGVNEKLFF. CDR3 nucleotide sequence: TGTGCCTGGAGTCCCCATCCGACAGGGGTGAATGAAAAACTGTTTTTT. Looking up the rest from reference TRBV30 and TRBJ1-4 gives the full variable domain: SQTIHQWPATLVQPVGSPLSLECTVEGTSNPNLYWYRQAAGRGLQLLFYSVGIGQISSEVPQNLSASRPQDRQFILSSKKLLLSDSGFYLCAWSPHPTGVNEKLFFGSGTQLSVL.

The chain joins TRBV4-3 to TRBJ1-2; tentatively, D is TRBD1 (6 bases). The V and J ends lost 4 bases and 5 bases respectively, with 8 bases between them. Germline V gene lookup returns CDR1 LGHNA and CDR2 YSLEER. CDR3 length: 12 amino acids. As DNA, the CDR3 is TGCGCCAGCAGCCGGGACACATATGGCTACACCTTC. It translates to CASSRDTYGYTF.

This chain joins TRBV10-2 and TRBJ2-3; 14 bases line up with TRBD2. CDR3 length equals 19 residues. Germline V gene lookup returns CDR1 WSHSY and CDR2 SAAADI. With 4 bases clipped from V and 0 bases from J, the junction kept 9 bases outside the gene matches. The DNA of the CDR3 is TGCGCCAGCAGTGGCCAGGGACTAGCGGGAGATTTTAGCACAGATACGCAGTATTTT. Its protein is CASSGQGLAGDFSTDTQYF.

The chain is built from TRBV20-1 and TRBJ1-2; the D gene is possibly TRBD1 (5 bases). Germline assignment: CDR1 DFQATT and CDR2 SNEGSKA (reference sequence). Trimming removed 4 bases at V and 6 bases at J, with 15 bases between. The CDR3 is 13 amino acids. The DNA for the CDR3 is TGCAGTGCTAAGGGGCAGGGACTAAATGGCTACACCTTC. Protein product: CSAKGQGLNGYTF.

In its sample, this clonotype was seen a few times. The DNA for the CDR3 is TGTGCCAGCAGCCAAGATCCAGCGGGGGGACTCACAGATACGCAGTATTTT. Amino acids: CASSQDPAGGLTDTQYF. The rearrangement joins TRBV3-1 to TRBJ2-3; 9 nucleotides line up with TRBD2. V lost 0 bases and J lost 2; bases outside the gene matches: 6. Germline values: CDR1 LGHDT, CDR2 YNNKEL (reference sequence). The CDR3 contains 17 residues.

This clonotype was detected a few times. CDR3 nucleotide sequence: TGCGCCAGCAGCCATCCCACTAGTCTGGCCAAAAACATTCAGTACTTC. The encoded protein is CASSHPTSLAKNIQYF. The chain recombines TRBV4-1 with TRBJ2-4; the D gene is possibly TRBD2 (5 bases). The germline gives CDR1 MGHRA, CDR2 YSYEKL. The length of the CDR3 is 16 residues. The V gene lost 3 bases and the J gene lost 1 base, with 13 bases spanning the gap.

CDR3 DNA sequence: TGTGCCAGCAGCCCCCAGGGGGCTCGGCGGAATGAGCAGTTCTTC. Its protein product is CASSPQGARRNEQFF. The rearrangement joins TRBV9 to TRBJ2-1; 8 nucleotides match TRBD1. CDR3 length: 15 residues. Losses at the gene ends were 4 bases for V and 7 bases for J; bases not matched to a gene: 10. From germline, CDR1 is SGDLS and CDR2 YYNGEE.

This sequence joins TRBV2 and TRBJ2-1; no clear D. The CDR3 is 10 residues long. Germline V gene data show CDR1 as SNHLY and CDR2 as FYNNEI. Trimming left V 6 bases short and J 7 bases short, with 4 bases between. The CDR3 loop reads CASRRNEQFF. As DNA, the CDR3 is TGTGCCAGCAGGAGGAATGAGCAGTTCTTC.

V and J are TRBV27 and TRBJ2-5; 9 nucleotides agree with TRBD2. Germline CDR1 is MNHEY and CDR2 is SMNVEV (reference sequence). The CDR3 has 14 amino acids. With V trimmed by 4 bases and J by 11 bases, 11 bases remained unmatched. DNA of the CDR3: TGTGCCAGCAGTTCCCCCGGGACTAGCAATGAGCAGTACTTC. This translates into CASSSPGTSNEQYF.

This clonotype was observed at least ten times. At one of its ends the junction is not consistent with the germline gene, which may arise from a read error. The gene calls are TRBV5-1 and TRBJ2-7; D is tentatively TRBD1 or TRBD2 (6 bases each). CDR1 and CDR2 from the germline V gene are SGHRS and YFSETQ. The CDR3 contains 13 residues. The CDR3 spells CASSPPGAYEQYF. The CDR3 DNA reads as TGTGCCAGCTCGCCCCCGGGGGCGTACGAGCAGTACTTC.